This section outlines one T cell receptor beta chain sequence together with its context. Antigen: not known. CD45RO-negative, CCR7-positively selected cells formed the naive CD8 fraction, excluding terminally differentiated effector memory CD45RA+ cells. The CDR3 has 16 residues. With 6 bases clipped from V and 6 bases from J, the junction kept 11 bases outside the gene matches. Germline-derived CDR1 and CDR2 are SGDLS and YYNGEE. Here immunoSEQ multiplex PCR was the method, and the copy in TCRdb shows in-frame clones only, minus some. This sample yields around 1,900,000 clones, of which 85% to 95% are seen a single time; under 2% belongs to the top ten. This sample was included in a study of shared clonotypes between healthy human individuals. General study points: The generation probabilities recorded for non-shared clonotypes fell below those of clonotypes shared by all four donors.

This receptor was taken from a man between 18 and 35 years old in good health. Some clones in this sample may be carry-over from other donors' samples. The genes are TRBV9 and TRBJ2-2; 10 nucleotides align to TRBD1. Sequencing was performed on naive CD8+ T cells from PBMCs. The CDR3 region is CASTPWDRGGPGELFF. The CDR3 DNA sequence: TGTGCCAGCACCCCCTGGGACAGGGGAGGTCCCGGGGAGCTGTTTTTT.